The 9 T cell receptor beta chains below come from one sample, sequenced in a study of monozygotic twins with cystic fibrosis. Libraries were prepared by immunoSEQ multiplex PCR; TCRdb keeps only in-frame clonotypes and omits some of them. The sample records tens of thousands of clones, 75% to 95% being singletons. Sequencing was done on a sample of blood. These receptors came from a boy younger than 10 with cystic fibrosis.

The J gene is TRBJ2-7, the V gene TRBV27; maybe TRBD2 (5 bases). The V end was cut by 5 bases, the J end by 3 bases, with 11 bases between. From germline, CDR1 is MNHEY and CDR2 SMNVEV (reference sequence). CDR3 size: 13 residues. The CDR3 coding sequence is TGTGCCAGCAGTAGCACCCGGGGCTACGAGCAGTACTTC. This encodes CASSSTRGYEQYF.

CDR3 coding DNA: TGTGCCAGTAGTAAGGGGTACCTTCGGACCTACGAGCAGTACTTC. Protein sequence: CASSKGYLRTYEQYF. The V gene is TRBV19, the J gene TRBJ2-7; possibly TRBD1 for D (5 bases). The CDR3 has 15 amino acids. The germline CDR1 and CDR2 sequences are LNHDA and SQIVND (reference sequence). Trimming removed 4 bases at V and 2 bases at J, with 15 bases between.

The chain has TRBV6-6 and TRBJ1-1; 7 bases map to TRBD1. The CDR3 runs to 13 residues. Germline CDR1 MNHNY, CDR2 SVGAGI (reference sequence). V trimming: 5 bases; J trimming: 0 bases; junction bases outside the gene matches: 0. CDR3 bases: TGTGCCAGCAGTGACAGGGTGAACACTGAAGCTTTCTTT. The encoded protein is CASSDRVNTEAFF.

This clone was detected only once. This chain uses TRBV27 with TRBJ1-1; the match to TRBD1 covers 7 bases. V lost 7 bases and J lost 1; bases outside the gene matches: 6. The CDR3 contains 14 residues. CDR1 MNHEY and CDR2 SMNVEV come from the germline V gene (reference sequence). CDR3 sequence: CASTPGGANTEAFF. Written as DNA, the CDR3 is TGTGCCAGCACCCCAGGGGGGGCGAACACTGAAGCTTTCTTT.

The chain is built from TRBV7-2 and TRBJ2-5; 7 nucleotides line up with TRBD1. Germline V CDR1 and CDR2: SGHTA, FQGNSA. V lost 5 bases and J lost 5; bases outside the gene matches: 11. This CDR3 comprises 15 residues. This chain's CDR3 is CASSAELQGWETQYF. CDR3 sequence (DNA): TGTGCCAGCAGCGCAGAGTTACAGGGGTGGGAGACCCAGTACTTC.

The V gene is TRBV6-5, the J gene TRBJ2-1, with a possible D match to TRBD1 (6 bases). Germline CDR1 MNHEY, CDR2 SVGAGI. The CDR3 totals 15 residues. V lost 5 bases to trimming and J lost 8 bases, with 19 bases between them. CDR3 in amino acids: CASSPPGHRIHEQFF. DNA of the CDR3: TGTGCCAGCAGTCCCCCGGGACACCGAATCCATGAGCAGTTCTTC.

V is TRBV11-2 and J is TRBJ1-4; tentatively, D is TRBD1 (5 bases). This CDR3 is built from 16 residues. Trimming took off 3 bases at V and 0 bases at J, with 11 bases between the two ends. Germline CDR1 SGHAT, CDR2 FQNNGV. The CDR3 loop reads CASSLDMSSTNEKLFF. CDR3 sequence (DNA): TGTGCCAGCAGCTTGGACATGAGTTCAACTAATGAAAAACTGTTTTTT. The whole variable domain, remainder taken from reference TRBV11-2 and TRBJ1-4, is EAGVAQSPRYKIIEKRQSVAFWCNPISGHATLYWYQQILGQGPKLLIQFQNNGVVDDSQLPKDRFSAERLKGVDSTLKIQPAKLEDSAVYLCASSLDMSSTNEKLFFGSGTQLSVL.

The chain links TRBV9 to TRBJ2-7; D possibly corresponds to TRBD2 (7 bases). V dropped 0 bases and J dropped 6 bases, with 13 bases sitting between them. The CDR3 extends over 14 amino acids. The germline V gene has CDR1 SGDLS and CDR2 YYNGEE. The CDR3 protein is CASSVEWGGREQYF. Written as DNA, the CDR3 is TGTGCCAGCAGCGTAGAGTGGGGGGGCCGCGAGCAGTACTTC. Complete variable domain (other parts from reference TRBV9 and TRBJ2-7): DSGVTQTPKHLITATGQRVTLRCSPRSGDLSVYWYQQSLDQGLQFLIQYYNGEERAKGNILERFSAQQFPDLHSELNLSSLELGDSALYFCASSVEWGGREQYFGPGTRLTVT.

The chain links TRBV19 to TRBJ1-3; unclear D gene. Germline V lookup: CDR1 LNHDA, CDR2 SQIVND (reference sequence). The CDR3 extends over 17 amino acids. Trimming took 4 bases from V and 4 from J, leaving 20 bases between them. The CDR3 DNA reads TGTGCCAGTAGTACCTATTCTGGCCAGGCCACCGGAAACACCATATATTTT. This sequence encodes CASSTYSGQATGNTIYF.